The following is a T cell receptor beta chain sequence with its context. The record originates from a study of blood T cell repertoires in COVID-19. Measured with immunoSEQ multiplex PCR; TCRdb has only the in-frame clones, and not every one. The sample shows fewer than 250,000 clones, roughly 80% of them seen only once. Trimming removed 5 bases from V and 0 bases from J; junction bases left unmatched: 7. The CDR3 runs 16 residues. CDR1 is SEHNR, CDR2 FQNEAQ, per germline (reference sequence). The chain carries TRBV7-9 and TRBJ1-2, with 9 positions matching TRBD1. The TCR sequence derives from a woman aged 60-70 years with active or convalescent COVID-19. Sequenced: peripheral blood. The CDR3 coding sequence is TGTGCCAGCAGCCCGGACAGGGGAACACCTAACTATGGCTACACCTTC. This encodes CASSPDRGTPNYGYTF. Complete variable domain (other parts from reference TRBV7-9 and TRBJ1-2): DTGVSQNPRHKITKRGQNVTFRCDPISEHNRLYWYRQTLGQGPEFLTYFQNEAQLEKSRLLSDRFSAERPKGSFSTLEIQRTEQGDSAMYLCASSPDRGTPNYGYTFGSGTRLTVV.